The 24 T cell receptor beta chains presented below share a single source sample, sequenced in a study of blood T cell repertoires in COVID-19. Profiled with immunoSEQ multiplex PCR; TCRdb holds only in-frame clones, not every one. The table includes under 350,000 clones, around 87% detected once. Sequencing used peripheral blood. The receptors here all came from a man aged 65 to 85 with acute or convalescent COVID-19.

This clone was found once. The V gene is TRBV2, the J gene TRBJ2-7; tentatively, D is TRBD1 (6 bases). The CDR3 is 14 amino acids. Germline CDR1 reads SNHLY; CDR2 reads FYNNEI. V lost 1 base and J lost 6, with 13 bases in between. The CDR3 coding sequence is TGTGCCAGCAGTGAAGACAGGGAAGTGGGCGAGCAGTACTTC. It encodes CASSEDREVGEQYF.

This clone has just a few counts. The chain recombines TRBV6-5 with TRBJ1-2; D is uncertain. The V gene lost 4 bases and the J gene lost 5 bases, with 11 bases spanning the gap. The CDR3 has 13 amino acids. From germline, CDR1 is MNHEY and CDR2 SVGAGI. CDR3 nucleotide sequence: TGTGCCAGCAGTTCCGTCGACTATTATGGCTACACCTTC. This gives the protein CASSSVDYYGYTF.

This clone occurred once. This chain uses TRBV5-1 with TRBJ2-7, with a tentative D call TRBD1 (5 bases). CDR1 SGHRS and CDR2 YFSETQ come from the germline V gene. V was cut by 3 bases and J by 3 bases, with 13 bases left in between. This CDR3 is 14 amino acids long. The CDR3 sequence is CASSSDRARYEQYF. The CDR3 coding sequence is TGCGCCAGCAGCTCAGACAGAGCCCGCTACGAGCAGTACTTC. The full variable domain, with the rest looked up from reference TRBV5-1 and TRBJ2-7, is KAGVTQTPRYLIKTRGQQVTLSCSPISGHRSVSWYQQTPGQGLQFLFEYFSETQRNKGNFPGRFSGRQFSNSRSEMNVSTLELGDSALYLCASSSDRARYEQYFGPGTRLTVT.

This sequence joins TRBV5-1 and TRBJ2-3, with 7 bases lining up with TRBD1. V trimming: 4 bases; J trimming: 1 base; junction bases outside the gene matches: 3. Per the germline V gene, CDR1 is SGHRS and CDR2 is YFSETQ. This CDR3 has 14 residues. CDR3 bases: TGCGCCAGCAGCACTGACAGGGGCACAGATACGCAGTATTTT. It encodes CASSTDRGTDTQYF.

In its sample, this clone was seen once. The CDR3 DNA follows: TGTGCCAGCAGTTACGCGGACAGGGAATGGTTTTTT. Encoded protein: CASSYADREWFF. The chain uses TRBV6-2 or TRBV6-3 and TRBJ1-4; 8 bases map to TRBD1. V was clipped by 2 bases and J by 16 bases; unmatched bases: 6. CDR3 length equals 12 residues. Germline V CDR1 and CDR2: MNHEY, SVGEGT.

This clone came up once. Germline and junction disagree at one end, which may indicate a read error. The rearrangement links TRBV4-2 to TRBJ2-5; 8 bases map to TRBD2. CDR1 is LGHNA and CDR2 is YNFKEQ in the germline V gene. The CDR3 sequence is 13 residues long. DNA of the CDR3: TGTGCTAGCAGCCAGCGGGGGCCAGAGACCCAGTACTTC. Its protein product is CASSQRGPETQYF.

This chain links TRBV3-1 (or the pseudogene TRBV3-2) with TRBJ2-7; tentatively, D is TRBD2 (5 bases). Germline V gene sequence: CDR1 LGHDT, CDR2 YNNKEL (reference sequence). This CDR3 has 14 residues. Trimming removed 1 base from V and 9 bases from J, with 16 bases in between. The CDR3: CASSQAARDFGQYF. In nucleotides, the CDR3 is TGTGCCAGCAGCCAAGCGGCGAGGGATTTCGGGCAGTACTTC.

The genes are TRBV29-1 and TRBJ2-5, with 7 bases lining up with TRBD1. Germline CDR1 and CDR2: SQVTM and ANQGSEA. The junction had 9 bases not matched to a gene; V was cut back by 3 bases and J by 5 bases. CDR3 length equals 14 residues. CDR3 DNA: TGCAGCGTTGACGAACAGGGGCGTGGGGAGACCCAGTACTTC. It is translated as CSVDEQGRGETQYF.

The V and J genes are TRBV19 and TRBJ2-6, with 8 bases matching TRBD1. V was pared by 3 bases and J by 1 base, with 5 bases of the junction left unmatched. The CDR3 spans 17 residues. Germline lookup yields CDR1 LNHDA and CDR2 SQIVND (reference sequence). The DNA of the CDR3 is TGTGCCAGTAGTATCAGACAGGGGAGTTCTGGGGCCAACGTCCTGACTTTC. It yields the protein CASSIRQGSSGANVLTF.

The rearrangement links TRBV6-6 to TRBJ2-1, with 15 nucleotides matching TRBD2. Germline CDR1 reads MNHNY; CDR2 reads SVGAGI (reference sequence). With 4 bases clipped from V and 7 bases from J, the junction kept 5 bases outside the gene matches. The CDR3 has 16 residues. The CDR3 here is CASSSRTSGRANEQFF. In DNA form, the CDR3 reads TGTGCCAGCAGTTCAAGGACTAGCGGGAGGGCAAATGAGCAGTTCTTC.

The chain couples TRBV24-1 to TRBJ2-1; D is ambiguous. The ends were cut back, 2 bases at V and 7 bases at J, with 11 bases in the middle. The length of the CDR3 is 14 residues. Per the germline V gene, CDR1 is KGHDR and CDR2 is SFDVKD. DNA of the CDR3: TGTGCCACCAGTGATTCCTGGGCAGCAAATGAGCAGTTCTTC. As protein: CATSDSWAANEQFF.

The rearrangement uses TRBV28 and TRBJ2-4, with 9 bases that match TRBD1. The CDR3 is 13 amino acids. Unmatched junction bases numbered 8, after V lost 6 bases and J lost 11 bases. Germline V gene data show CDR1 as MDHEN and CDR2 as SYDVKM. CDR3: CASRPGQGLLQYF. As DNA, the CDR3 is TGTGCCAGCAGGCCGGGACAGGGTCTTCTTCAGTACTTC.

CDR3 amino acids: CASSGTSGLYEQYF. In DNA form, the CDR3 reads TGTGCCAGCAGTGGGACTAGCGGACTCTACGAGCAGTACTTC. The chain links TRBV28 to TRBJ2-7; 11 positions agree with TRBD2. CDR3 length: 14 amino acids. CDR1 MDHEN and CDR2 SYDVKM come from the germline V gene. The V segment lost 5 bases and the J segment 3 bases; nucleotides outside the gene matches: 3.

The chain recombines TRBV14 with TRBJ2-3; 10 nucleotides line up with TRBD2. CDR1 and CDR2 (germline): SGHDN, FVKESK. Trimming at V came to 4 bases and at J to 11 bases, leaving 9 bases not matched to a gene. This CDR3 contains 14 residues. The CDR3 protein is CASSRTSGGGLQYF. The CDR3 DNA reads as TGTGCCAGCAGCCGGACTAGCGGAGGGGGTTTGCAGTATTTT.

This rearrangement joins TRBV19 to TRBJ2-6; 7 bases align to TRBD1. The CDR3 sequence is 16 residues long. J lost 2 bases, V lost 4 bases, and 5 bases had no gene match. Germline V CDR1 and CDR2: LNHDA, SQIVND (reference sequence). The CDR3 spells CASSSDRVAGANVLTF. The CDR3 bases are TGTGCCAGTAGTAGCGACAGGGTGGCTGGGGCCAACGTCCTGACTTTC.

The chain has TRBV19 and TRBJ1-4; the D is unclear. Trimming shortened V by 3 bases and J by 6 bases, and 14 bases separated the two germline ends. The CDR3 contains 15 residues. Germline CDR1 and CDR2: LNHDA and SQIVND (reference sequence). CDR3 loop: CASSIPDGVHEKLFF. The CDR3 DNA sequence: TGTGCCAGTAGTATCCCCGACGGGGTGCATGAAAAACTGTTTTTT.

CDR3 DNA sequence: TGTGCCAGCAGCCCCCGAGATAGCACAGATACGCAGTATTTT. Its translation is CASSPRDSTDTQYF. The chain uses TRBV3-1 (or the pseudogene TRBV3-2) and TRBJ2-3; no definite D call. Trimming cost V 4 bases and J 0 bases, with 8 bases left between them. The germline gives CDR1 LGHDT, CDR2 YNNKEL (reference sequence). CDR3 size: 14 residues.

The chain links TRBV4-3 to TRBJ2-1; D perhaps matches TRBD2 (6 bases). Trimming removed 4 bases at V and 0 bases at J, with 16 bases between. Germline CDR1 LGHNA, CDR2 YSLEER. This CDR3 comprises 17 residues. Written as DNA, the CDR3 is TGCGCCAGCAGCCTCCAACCGGGACTGAACTCCTACAATGAGCAGTTCTTC. This codes for CASSLQPGLNSYNEQFF.

The chain links TRBV24-1 to TRBJ2-1; D is uncertain. V gave up 4 bases and J gave up 4 bases, with 10 bases separating them. Germline V gives CDR1 KGHDR, CDR2 SFDVKD. The CDR3 totals 14 residues. The CDR3 DNA reads as TGTGCCACCAGTGACCCCCGCCAGTACAATGAGCAGTTCTTC. Protein sequence: CATSDPRQYNEQFF.

In DNA form, the CDR3 reads TGTGCCAGCAGCTTTCGAACAGGGCGAAATTCACCCCTCCACTTT. Protein: CASSFRTGRNSPLHF. V usage is TRBV5-6 and J usage is TRBJ1-6, with a tentative D call TRBD1 (6 bases). V was pared by 2 bases and J by 7 bases, with 13 bases between. Germline assignment: CDR1 SGHDT and CDR2 YYEEEE. This CDR3 comprises 15 residues.

The chain uses TRBV6-5 and TRBJ1-5; a possible D gene is TRBD1 (6 bases). Germline-derived CDR1 and CDR2 are MNHEY and SVGAGI. The CDR3 spans 15 residues. Trimming shortened V by 7 bases and J by 3 bases, and 16 bases separated the two germline ends. The CDR3 loop is CASTGNTGNNQPQHF. The DNA of the CDR3 is TGTGCCAGCACCGGCAACACAGGGAACAATCAGCCCCAGCATTTT.

V and J are TRBV13 and TRBJ2-3; 7 nucleotides align to TRBD1. J lost 5 bases, V lost 5 bases, and 4 bases had no gene match. Germline values: CDR1 PRHDT, CDR2 FYEKMQ (reference sequence). This CDR3 is 13 amino acids long. CDR3 sequence reads: CASSGRGRDTQYF. CDR3 in DNA: TGTGCCAGCAGCGGCAGGGGGAGAGATACGCAGTATTTT. Full variable domain (missing parts from reference TRBV13 and TRBJ2-3): AAGVIQSPRHLIKEKRETATLKCYPIPRHDTVYWYQQGPGQDPQFLISFYEKMQSDKGSIPDRFSAQQFSDYHSELNMSSLELGDSALYFCASSGRGRDTQYFGPGTRLTVL.

This clone was detected once. The chain recombines TRBV27 with TRBJ2-1, with 9 bases matching TRBD1. Unmatched junction bases numbered 1, after V lost 5 bases and J lost 2 bases. Germline CDR1 and CDR2: MNHEY and SMNVEV (reference sequence). The CDR3 runs 14 residues. CDR3 bases: TGTGCCAGCAGTGACAGGGGGACCTACAATGAGCAGTTCTTC. Encoded protein: CASSDRGTYNEQFF.

The chain recombines TRBV6-6 with TRBJ2-1; 8 bases are a match to TRBD2. V lost 5 bases and J lost 0; bases outside the gene matches: 6. The germline CDR1 and CDR2 sequences are MNHNY and SVGAGI (reference sequence). The CDR3 has 16 residues. The CDR3 sequence is CASSRLTSGSYNEQFF. The CDR3 DNA reads as TGTGCCAGCAGTCGATTAACTAGCGGCTCCTACAATGAGCAGTTCTTC.